This T cell receptor beta chain was observed in a study of regulatory T cells in long-lasting Graves disease. Findings and caveats of the study: TRBV28, TRBJ1-2 and TRBJ2-5 were favored in persistent disease.

iRepertoire HTBI primers and Arm-PCR of CDR3 regions built TCR beta libraries. TCRdb independently ran MiXCR on the multiplex PCR reads; one entry per CDR3 protein. This sample has roughly 610,000 distinct CDR3 sequences, with approximately 15% found just once. Noted time point: newly diagnosed GD, antithyroid drugs for less than 3 months. The TCR library was made from RNA extracted from PBMCs. The CDR3 loop spans 15 amino acids. Trimming removed 2 bases at V and 4 bases at J, with 14 bases between. CDR1 is MNHEY, CDR2 SMNVEV, per germline (reference sequence). This clonotype was detected ten times or more. Antigen specificity is unknown. These data are also associated with another study on T cells in Graves' hyperthyroidism and ophthalmopathy.

The gene calls are TRBV27 and TRBJ1-1; D possibly corresponds to TRBD1 (6 bases). Specimen: peripheral blood mononuclear cells (PBMCs), collected at new diagnosis, from a patient treated with antithyroid drugs. The source of this sequence is a woman aged 30 to 39 with Graves disease. CDR3 residues: CASSLGLGGSTEAFF. The CDR3 DNA reads TGTGCCAGCAGTTTAGGATTAGGGGGGAGCACTGAAGCTTTCTTT.